These 4 T cell receptor beta chains were sequenced from one sample in a study of T cell responses to AZD1222 COVID-19 vaccine. Sequenced by immunoSEQ multiplex PCR; TCRdb stores in-frame clones only, minus some. The sample has around 92,000 clones, roughly nine tenths seen once. Sequenced here: peripheral blood, sampled on day 0 of AZD1222 vaccination. These receptors were obtained from an adult in good health.

The rearrangement uses TRBV28 and TRBJ1-1, with no clear D. Germline V gene data show CDR1 as MDHEN and CDR2 as SYDVKM. The CDR3 length is 12 residues. V was cut by 4 bases and J by 8 bases, with 11 bases left in between. CDR3 in DNA: TGTGCCAGCAGTTCCTCGACGGACGAAGCTTTCTTT. Translation: CASSSSTDEAFF.

The genes are TRBV6-5 and TRBJ1-1, with a possible D match to TRBD1 (5 bases). In germline, CDR1 is MNHEY, CDR2 SVGAGI. Trimming took 8 bases from V and 4 from J, leaving 14 bases between them. The CDR3 length is 13 residues. The CDR3 loop reads CASLRQGVTEAFF. CDR3 bases: TGTGCCAGCTTACGGCAGGGTGTCACTGAAGCTTTCTTT.

As for this clone: Sequence at one end of the junction differs from germline and may be a read error. The chain recombines TRBV5-6 with TRBJ1-2, with D tentatively TRBD1 (6 bases). This CDR3 has 14 residues. Per the germline V gene, CDR1 is SGHDT and CDR2 is YYEEEE. The CDR3 loop reads CARSPGGGGYGYTF. In nucleotides, the CDR3 is TGTGCCCGCAGCCCGGGGGGAGGGGGCTATGGCTACACCTTC.

The chain combines TRBV9 with TRBJ2-1; TRBD2 aligns across 15 bases. There are 15 residues in the CDR3. The V gene's germline CDR1 is SGDLS and CDR2 YYNGEE. The V segment lost 0 bases and the J segment 10 bases; nucleotides outside the gene matches: 2. CDR3 sequence reads: CASSVGGLAGGEQFF. The CDR3 nucleotides read TGTGCCAGCAGCGTAGGGGGACTAGCGGGAGGAGAGCAGTTCTTC.